This T cell receptor beta chain was profiled in a study of blood T cell repertoires in COVID-19. CDR1 and CDR2 from the germline V gene are SGHVS and FQNEAQ. The CDR3 is made up of 16 amino acids. V lost 1 base to trimming and J lost 1 base; unmatched junction nucleotides: 6. Sequencing was performed with immunoSEQ multiplex PCR; in TCRdb, only in-frame clones are kept and a portion is missing. In the table there are tens of thousands of clones, approximately 78% of which are singletons. Sequencing was performed on peripheral blood. This sequence was found in a woman aged 80 or older with acute or convalescent COVID-19. The V and J genes are TRBV7-8 and TRBJ1-1; 7 bases fit TRBD1. CDR3 sequence (DNA): TGTGCCAGCAGCTTAGGTTGGACAGGCCCGAACACTGAAGCTTTCTTT. This encodes CASSLGWTGPNTEAFF.